These 18 T cell receptor beta chains came from one sample sequenced in a study of cytomegalovirus exposure and HLA in healthy donors. Both 60 Vbeta primers and 13 Jbeta primers went into the PCR. Some clones are missing from TCRdb's copy, which holds only in-frame ones; the method was immunoSEQ multiplex PCR. The sample records approximately 170,000 clones, 65% to 90% being singletons. The sequenced sample was PBMCs. The origin of the receptors is a human donor in good health.

This chain links TRBV2 with TRBJ1-5; weak D call: TRBD1 (6 bases). This CDR3 spans 15 amino acids. In germline, CDR1 is SNHLY, CDR2 FYNNEI. Between the trimmed V and J ends, which lost 3 bases and 5 bases, there was a span of 14 bases. For the CDR3, the DNA is TGTGCCAGCAGTGATCCCGGACAGAGCGATCAGCCCCAGCATTTT. This codes for CASSDPGQSDQPQHF.

The chain recombines TRBV11-2 with TRBJ2-5; D is undetermined. Trimming stripped 5 bases from V and 4 bases from J, with 11 bases between. The CDR3 is 13 amino acids. Per germline, CDR1 SGHAT and CDR2 FQNNGV. CDR3 protein: CASSPSPGETQYF. For the CDR3, the DNA is TGTGCCAGCAGCCCCTCCCCGGGAGAGACCCAGTACTTC.

This clone was seen a few times. The chain has TRBV12-5 and TRBJ2-2; 8 bases are shared with TRBD1. CDR3 length: 15 residues. Per germline, CDR1 LGHNT and CDR2 FRNRAP. V lost 2 bases and J lost 5; bases outside the gene matches: 4. DNA for the CDR3: TGTGCTAGTGGTTTGACCACAGGGGGGACCGGGGAGCTGTTTTTT. Its translation: CASGLTTGGTGELFF. The full variable domain, rest sourced from reference TRBV12-5 and TRBJ2-2, is DARVTQTPRHKVTEMGQEVTMRCQPILGHNTVFWYRQTMMQGLELLAYFRNRAPLDDSGMPKDRFSAEMPDATLATLKIQPSEPRDSAVYFCASGLTTGGTGELFFGEGSRLTVL.

V gene TRBV5-5 combines with J gene TRBJ2-2; D gene uncertain. The V end lost 0 bases, the J end lost 5 bases, and 8 bases lay between the germline ends. Looked up from germline, CDR1 is SGHKS and CDR2 is YYEKEE (reference sequence). The CDR3 totals 14 residues. CDR3 residues: CASSLAAVTGELFF. DNA of the CDR3: TGTGCCAGCAGCTTGGCTGCGGTGACCGGGGAGCTGTTTTTT.

The gene calls are TRBV5-4 and TRBJ2-1; 8 nucleotides match TRBD2. With 0 bases clipped from V and 8 bases from J, the junction kept 10 bases outside the gene matches. Germline CDR1 is SGHNT and CDR2 is YYREEE (reference sequence). CDR3 length equals 16 residues. CDR3 amino acids: CASSLVVERGTDEQFF. CDR3 DNA sequence: TGTGCCAGCAGCTTGGTTGTCGAGCGGGGGACCGATGAGCAGTTCTTC.

This sequence joins TRBV5-1 and TRBJ2-2, with 8 bases matching TRBD1. The V gene end was trimmed by 3 bases and the J gene end by 1 base; junction bases not matched to a gene: 8. Germline lookup yields CDR1 SGHRS and CDR2 YFSETQ. This CDR3 region has 17 residues. This CDR3 is CASSWPSGQGNTGELFF. CDR3 DNA sequence: TGCGCCAGCAGCTGGCCCTCAGGACAGGGGAACACCGGGGAGCTGTTTTTT.

The chain links TRBV10-3 to TRBJ2-2; perhaps TRBD1 as D (6 bases). The V end lost 11 bases, the J end lost 3 bases, and 16 bases lay between the germline ends. The germline V gene encodes CDR1 ENHRY and CDR2 SYGVKD. The CDR3 consists of 14 residues. CDR3 DNA: TGTGCCTCAAGAACGACAGGAGACACCGGGGAGCTGTTTTTT. Translated: CASRTTGDTGELFF.

The chain links TRBV2 to TRBJ2-7; 12 bases are a match to TRBD2. The germline CDR1 and CDR2 sequences are SNHLY and FYNNEI. The CDR3 length is 14 residues. After removal of 4 bases from V and 7 bases from J, the junction contained 5 bases not matched to a gene. The CDR3 DNA reads TGTGCCAGCAGTGCACTAGCGGGGGGTAATGAGCAGTACTTC. Its protein product is CASSALAGGNEQYF.

For the CDR3, the DNA is TGTGCCAGCAGCTTGGACGGGTCATCTGGAAACACCATATATTTT. Its translation is CASSLDGSSGNTIYF. The chain couples TRBV5-4 to TRBJ1-3; D gene ambiguous. Germline values: CDR1 SGHNT, CDR2 YYREEE (reference sequence). V was pared by 0 bases and J by 1 base, with 8 bases between. There are 15 residues in the CDR3.

J is TRBJ2-7 and V is TRBV7-9; 12 bases line up with TRBD2. With 5 bases clipped from V and 6 bases from J, the junction kept 8 bases outside the gene matches. The CDR3 is 15 amino acids. CDR1 is SEHNR and CDR2 is FQNEAQ in the germline V gene (reference sequence). The CDR3 is CASSRASGGVGEQYF. The DNA for the CDR3 is TGTGCCAGCAGCAGAGCTAGCGGGGGGGTCGGCGAGCAGTACTTC.

The rearrangement joins TRBV6-6 to TRBJ1-1; no definite D call. In germline, CDR1 is MNHNY, CDR2 SVGAGI (reference sequence). CDR3 size: 14 residues. Trimming shortened V by 1 base and J by 1 base, and 7 bases separated the two germline ends. As DNA, the CDR3 is TGTGCCAGCAGTTACTATCGGGGGAACACTGAAGCTTTCTTT. Translating it yields CASSYYRGNTEAFF.

The gene calls are TRBV10-2 and TRBJ1-4; D not resolved. V was cut by 2 bases and J by 0 bases, with 7 bases left in between. The CDR3 totals 15 residues. Germline CDR1 and CDR2: WSHSY and SAAADI. The CDR3 here is CASSEITPTNEKLFF. The CDR3 coding sequence is TGCGCCAGCAGTGAGATTACACCAACTAATGAAAAACTGTTTTTT.

This chain links TRBV5-6 with TRBJ2-5; no clear D. CDR1 SGHDT and CDR2 YYEEEE come from the germline V gene. The CDR3 has 14 amino acids. Trimming took off 1 base at V and 0 bases at J, with 7 bases between the two ends. The CDR3 nucleotides read TGTGCCAGCAGCTTGTTCACAAACCAAGAGACCCAGTACTTC. Its translation: CASSLFTNQETQYF.

The genes are TRBV7-9 and TRBJ2-2; 7 bases match TRBD1. The V segment lost 4 bases and the J segment 6 bases; nucleotides outside the gene matches: 2. Germline V gene lookup returns CDR1 SEHNR and CDR2 FQNEAQ (reference sequence). This CDR3 comprises 13 residues. CDR3: CASSSTGAGELFF. The CDR3 DNA is TGTGCCAGCAGCTCAACAGGGGCCGGGGAGCTGTTTTTT.

The chain recombines TRBV7-2 with TRBJ2-3, with TRBD2 identical over 8 bases. The CDR3 length is 14 residues. Unmatched junction bases numbered 2, after V lost 3 bases and J lost 3 bases. Germline V gene data show CDR1 as SGHTA and CDR2 as FQGNSA. Here the CDR3 DNA reads TGTGCCAGCAGCTTCAGCGGGGGTACAGATACGCAGTATTTT. Residues: CASSFSGGTDTQYF.

The chain links TRBV19 to TRBJ1-6; 10 bases agree with TRBD1. Trimming removed 4 bases from V and 7 bases from J; junction bases left unmatched: 7. Germline-derived CDR1 and CDR2 are LNHDA and SQIVND (reference sequence). The CDR3 contains 16 residues. The CDR3 sequence is CASSTRQGAWNSPLHF. The CDR3 DNA sequence: TGTGCCAGTAGTACCCGACAGGGGGCATGGAATTCACCCCTCCACTTT.

The chain joins TRBV11-3 to TRBJ1-1; D possibly corresponds to TRBD1 (5 bases). From germline, CDR1 is SGHNT and CDR2 YENEEA. This CDR3 comprises 14 residues. Trimming took off 3 bases at V and 4 bases at J, with 12 bases between the two ends. The CDR3 sequence is CASSFDQGFTEAFF. CDR3 sequence (DNA): TGTGCCAGCAGCTTTGATCAGGGATTCACTGAAGCTTTCTTT.

This clone appeared once. The CDR3 loop reads CASTLYGDHEKLFF. The CDR3 DNA is TGTGCCAGCACCCTGTACGGGGATCACGAAAAACTGTTTTTT. The V and J genes are TRBV11-3 and TRBJ1-4, with D uncertain. Trimming stripped 7 bases from V and 8 bases from J, with 17 bases between. The CDR3 is 14 residues long. Germline V gives CDR1 SGHNT, CDR2 YENEEA.